This T cell receptor (beta chain) is from a study of blood T cell repertoires in COVID-19. For the study at large: Donors in the United States, Italy and Spain gave samples during acute or convalescent COVID-19. T cells, B-cell-depleted T cells, or PBMCs supplied cDNA or gDNA.

From germline, CDR1 is SQVTM and CDR2 ANQGSEA. The CDR3 runs 16 residues. Germline trimming cut 1 base from V and 1 base from J; bases unmatched to any gene: 6. Original processing methods: It was from reference gene primer amplification that nucleated cell counts were estimated. TCRdb keeps only in-frame clones here, not all; method: immunoSEQ multiplex PCR. That table is the source of V, J and clone size, and D and trimming were worked out from the DNA. The sample lists 120,000 to 150,000 clones; about 88% were seen once. This clone was counted between two and nine times. This TCR was recovered from a human donor in a cohort sampled during active COVID-19. Sequenced: peripheral blood. The V gene is TRBV29-1, the J gene TRBJ1-2; 10 bases align to TRBD1. CDR3 region: CSVEGTGGSYNYGYTF. CDR3 DNA: TGCAGCGTTGAAGGGACAGGGGGAAGTTATAACTATGGCTACACCTTC.